Shown below are 26 T cell receptor beta chains from a single sample sequenced in a study of blood T cell repertoires in COVID-19. Profiled with immunoSEQ multiplex PCR; TCRdb holds only in-frame clones, not every one. Of approximately 93,000 clones listed, about 74% were seen once; the top ten hold 3% to 4.5%. The source material was peripheral blood. Source of these receptors: an older man with COVID-19, enrolled during active disease.

This clone was counted a single time. This chain uses TRBV7-6 with TRBJ2-1; 9 bases align to TRBD2. V dropped 5 bases and J dropped 3; count of bases not matched to a gene: 5. The CDR3 sequence is 15 residues long. Germline assignment: CDR1 SGHVS and CDR2 FNYEAQ. The CDR3 loop is CASSQGSGSYNEQFF. CDR3 bases: TGTGCCAGCAGCCAAGGTAGCGGGAGCTACAATGAGCAGTTCTTC. The full variable domain, its missing parts supplied by reference TRBV7-6 and TRBJ2-1, is GAGVSQSPRYKVTKRGQDVALRCDPISGHVSLYWYRQALGQGPEFLTYFNYEAQQDKSGLPNDRFSAERPEGSISTLTIQRTEQRDSAMYRCASSQGSGSYNEQFFGPGTRLTVL.

The CDR3 DNA reads as TGTGCCAGCAGCTTAATCCAGCGGGAGCATGAGCAGTTCTTC. Residues: CASSLIQREHEQFF. The chain joins TRBV11-2 to TRBJ2-1; 8 nucleotides align to TRBD2. The CDR3 has 14 residues. Germline-derived CDR1 and CDR2 are SGHAT and FQNNGV. J was trimmed by 8 bases and V by 2 bases; bases with no gene match: 5. The variable domain in full, completed from reference TRBV11-2 and TRBJ2-1, reads EAGVAQSPRYKIIEKRQSVAFWCNPISGHATLYWYQQILGQGPKLLIQFQNNGVVDDSQLPKDRFSAERLKGVDSTLKIQPAKLEDSAVYLCASSLIQREHEQFFGPGTRLTVL.

The chain uses TRBV28 and TRBJ2-7; 11 bases align to TRBD2. V was pared by 7 bases and J by 2 bases, with 19 bases of the junction left unmatched. CDR1 is MDHEN, CDR2 SYDVKM, per germline. This CDR3 region has 19 residues. In DNA, the CDR3 is TGTGCCAGCAAGGGGAGTAATGCGGGACTAGCGGAGAGGACCTACGAGCAGTACTTC. This encodes CASKGSNAGLAERTYEQYF.

The sample holds a few counts of this clone. V usage is TRBV5-8 and J usage is TRBJ2-5; weak D call: TRBD1 (5 bases). Trimming removed 4 bases from V and 3 bases from J, with 13 bases in between. This CDR3 is 14 amino acids long. The V gene's germline CDR1 is SGHTS and CDR2 YDEGEE. CDR3 in amino acids: CASSRWGREETQYF. The CDR3 DNA follows: TGTGCCAGCAGCCGGTGGGGCAGGGAAGAGACCCAGTACTTC.

V usage is TRBV7-2 and J usage is TRBJ1-3; D possibly corresponds to TRBD1 (5 bases). V was pared by 7 bases and J by 0 bases, with 10 bases between. CDR1 is SGHTA, CDR2 FQGNSA, per germline. CDR3 length: 14 amino acids. CDR3 nucleotides: TGTGCCAGCATTGGGGCGAGCTCTGGAAACACCATATATTTT. Translation: CASIGASSGNTIYF. The full variable domain, rest sourced from reference TRBV7-2 and TRBJ1-3, is GAGVSQSPSNKVTEKGKDVELRCDPISGHTALYWYRQSLGQGLEFLIYFQGNSAPDKSGLPSDRFSAERTGGSVSTLTIQRTQQEDSAVYLCASIGASSGNTIYFGEGSWLTVV.

The chain employs TRBV7-2 and TRBJ1-4, with 10 bases fitting TRBD1. The CDR3 sequence is 15 residues long. The germline gives CDR1 SGHTA, CDR2 FQGNSA. V was clipped by 5 bases and J by 8 bases; unmatched bases: 8. The CDR3 loop is CASSGRGTGAEKLFF. CDR3 DNA: TGTGCCAGCAGCGGGAGAGGGACAGGGGCAGAAAAACTGTTTTTT.

The genes are TRBV6-5 and TRBJ1-1; D is undetermined. The CDR3 length is 15 residues. Germline V gives CDR1 MNHEY, CDR2 SVGAGI. Deletions cut 6 bases from V and 0 bases from J, with 14 bases between. The CDR3 region is CASSPPRRMNTEAFF. The CDR3 DNA reads TGTGCCAGCAGCCCCCCGAGGAGAATGAACACTGAAGCTTTCTTT.

The CDR3 nucleotides are TGTGCCAGCAGCTCCCTTAATAGCAATCAGCCCCAGCATTTT. Encoded protein: CASSSLNSNQPQHF. This chain connects TRBV7-8 to TRBJ1-5; no firm D call. With 4 bases removed from V and 0 bases from J, the gap between germline ends came to 7 bases. The CDR3 has 14 residues. CDR1 SGHVS and CDR2 FQNEAQ come from the germline V gene.

The chain uses TRBV6-2 or TRBV6-3 and TRBJ1-5; 8 bases match TRBD1. Germline V gene lookup returns CDR1 MNHEY and CDR2 SVGEGT. This CDR3 is 15 amino acids long. Trimming at V came to 4 bases and at J to 6 bases, leaving 8 bases not matched to a gene. In nucleotides, the CDR3 is TGTGCCAGCAGTTTGGGACAGGTTTTAGGTCAGCCCCAGCATTTT. Translation: CASSLGQVLGQPQHF.

The chain links TRBV30 to TRBJ1-1; 10 bases fit TRBD1. Germline V lookup: CDR1 GTSNPN, CDR2 SVGIG (reference sequence). This CDR3 has 13 residues. J was trimmed by 5 bases and V by 7 bases; bases with no gene match: 7. As DNA, the CDR3 is TGTGCCTCAACCCGACAGGGGGCAACTGAAGCTTTCTTT. It specifies CASTRQGATEAFF.

This clone was observed a few times. This rearrangement joins TRBV6-5 to TRBJ1-6; TRBD1 aligns across 9 bases. Germline V lookup: CDR1 MNHEY, CDR2 SVGAGI. The CDR3 is 15 amino acids. The J segment lost 6 bases and the V segment lost 5 bases, leaving 5 bases of the junction unmatched. The CDR3 loop is CASSTGGATNSPLHF. CDR3 DNA sequence: TGTGCCAGCAGTACAGGGGGCGCCACTAATTCACCCCTCCACTTT.

The chain uses TRBV3-1 (or the pseudogene TRBV3-2) and TRBJ1-5; 9 nucleotides align to TRBD1. Germline loops: CDR1 LGHDT, CDR2 YNNKEL (reference sequence). The CDR3 covers 16 residues. V gave up 1 base and J gave up 4 bases; unmatched junction bases: 5. CDR3: CASSQGGTGWNQPQHF. CDR3 sequence (DNA): TGTGCCAGCAGCCAAGGGGGGACAGGGTGGAATCAGCCCCAGCATTTT.

The chain combines TRBV6-5 with TRBJ1-6; weak D call: TRBD1 (6 bases). The ends were cut back, 4 bases at V and 7 bases at J, with 11 bases in the middle. The CDR3 sequence is 14 residues long. The germline gives CDR1 MNHEY, CDR2 SVGAGI. The DNA of the CDR3 is TGTGCCAGCAGTTTTGACAGGCAGAATTCACCCCTCCACTTT. The encoded protein is CASSFDRQNSPLHF.

The chain recombines TRBV30 with TRBJ1-5; TRBD1 is a possible D gene (5 bases). This CDR3 has 13 residues. The ends were cut back, 1 base at V and 6 bases at J, with 10 bases in the middle. Germline values: CDR1 GTSNPN, CDR2 SVGIG (reference sequence). The CDR3 spells CAWSDAGVQPQHF. The CDR3, as DNA: TGTGCCTGGAGTGACGCGGGGGTTCAGCCCCAGCATTTT. Supplemented by reference TRBV30 and TRBJ1-5, the full variable domain reads SQTIHQWPATLVQPVGSPLSLECTVEGTSNPNLYWYRQAAGRGLQLLFYSVGIGQISSEVPQNLSASRPQDRQFILSSKKLLLSDSGFYLCAWSDAGVQPQHFGDGTRLSIL.

The V call is TRBV27, the J call TRBJ2-7, with 7 positions matching TRBD2. Trimming cost V 3 bases and J 7 bases; bases outside gene matches: 9. Germline lookup yields CDR1 MNHEY and CDR2 SMNVEV (reference sequence). This CDR3 has 14 amino acids. Here the CDR3 reads CASSFRLAEGEQYF. The DNA of the CDR3 is TGTGCCAGCAGTTTTCGGCTAGCGGAGGGAGAGCAGTACTTC.

This rearrangement joins TRBV19 to TRBJ1-1; possible D gene TRBD1, 6 bases. Germline V gene lookup returns CDR1 LNHDA and CDR2 SQIVND (reference sequence). The CDR3 consists of 14 residues. The V gene lost 6 bases and the J gene lost 4 bases, with 15 bases spanning the gap. CDR3 protein: CASRETGIRTEAFF. The CDR3 bases are TGTGCCAGTAGAGAAACAGGGATTCGCACTGAAGCTTTCTTT.

In DNA form, the CDR3 reads TGCGCCAGCAGCTTGGAAGGCGGATCTTCCTCCTACAATGAGCAGTTCTTC. It codes for CASSLEGGSSSYNEQFF. The chain uses TRBV5-1 and TRBJ2-1; D not certain. Between the trimmed V and J ends, which lost 0 bases and 0 bases, there was a span of 13 bases. Germline CDR1 reads SGHRS; CDR2 reads YFSETQ. This CDR3 has 17 amino acids.

The J gene is TRBJ2-3, the V gene TRBV29-1; 11 nucleotides match TRBD2. Germline values: CDR1 SQVTM, CDR2 ANQGSEA. CDR3 length: 14 residues. Germline trimming cut 6 bases from V and 4 bases from J; bases unmatched to any gene: 6. CDR3 bases: TGCAGCGTACTAGCGGGAGCTATTTCAGATACGCAGTATTTT. It is translated as CSVLAGAISDTQYF.

The chain uses TRBV27 and TRBJ2-7; a weak D match, TRBD1 (6 bases). Germline CDR1 and CDR2: MNHEY and SMNVEV (reference sequence). The CDR3 extends over 14 amino acids. V was shortened by 1 base and J by 2 bases, with 9 bases between the two germline ends. DNA of the CDR3: TGTGCCAGCAGTTTATGGGACAAAACCTACGAGCAGTACTTC. Protein: CASSLWDKTYEQYF.

V and J are TRBV7-3 and TRBJ2-1; TRBD2 matches 9 bases. This CDR3 has 14 residues. CDR1 is SGHTA and CDR2 is FQGTGA in the germline V gene. The ends lost 5 bases at V and 6 bases at J; junction bases unmatched: 5. CDR3 nucleotides: TGTGCCAGCAGCGGCGGGAGGGCCATCAATGAGCAGTTCTTC. Translated: CASSGGRAINEQFF. Supplemented by reference TRBV7-3 and TRBJ2-1, the full variable domain reads GAGVSQTPSNKVTEKGKYVELRCDPISGHTALYWYRQSLGQGPEFLIYFQGTGAADDSGLPNDRFFAVRPEGSVSTLKIQRTERGDSAVYLCASSGGRAINEQFFGPGTRLTVL.

This clone was picked up a small number of times. CDR3 nucleotide sequence: TGTGCCAGCAGCTTGACTGCCGGGGAGCTGTTTTTT. It is translated as CASSLTAGELFF. The J gene is TRBJ2-2, the V gene TRBV5-4; no clear D. The germline V gene encodes CDR1 SGHNT and CDR2 YYREEE (reference sequence). CDR3 length: 12 amino acids. Trimming stripped 1 base from V and 6 bases from J, with 4 bases between.

V gene TRBV5-4 combines with J gene TRBJ2-5; 7 bases line up with TRBD2. The J segment lost 1 base and the V segment lost 0 bases, leaving 3 bases of the junction unmatched. The germline V gene has CDR1 SGHNT and CDR2 YYREEE (reference sequence). The CDR3 contains 15 residues. CDR3 region: CASSLGAGTQETQYF. CDR3 bases: TGTGCCAGCAGCTTGGGAGCGGGGACCCAAGAGACCCAGTACTTC.

The sample holds many counts of this clone. The rearrangement uses TRBV28 and TRBJ2-1; 8 bases line up with TRBD2. V was clipped by 5 bases and J by 8 bases; unmatched bases: 11. This CDR3 is 15 amino acids long. Germline CDR1 MDHEN, CDR2 SYDVKM. The CDR3 region is CASSMGLGRFHEQFF. In DNA form, the CDR3 reads TGTGCCAGCAGTATGGGACTAGGGCGGTTCCATGAGCAGTTCTTC.

V usage is TRBV7-3 and J usage is TRBJ2-7, with TRBD2 as a possible D gene (6 bases). This CDR3 contains 14 residues. CDR1 is SGHTA, CDR2 FQGTGA, per germline. Trimming left V 2 bases short and J 3 bases short, with 11 bases between. DNA for the CDR3: TGTGCCAGCAGCTTATGGGACTCTAGCTACGAGCAGTACTTC. This sequence encodes CASSLWDSSYEQYF.

This chain links TRBV12-3 or TRBV12-4 with TRBJ2-1, with D possibly TRBD1 on 5 matching bases. This CDR3 is built from 13 residues. The V end lost 8 bases, the J end lost 2 bases, and 10 bases lay between the germline ends. Written as DNA, the CDR3 is TGTGCCAGCGTTCTGGGGCCCTACAATGAGCAGTTCTTC. It yields the protein CASVLGPYNEQFF.

V gene TRBV6-5 combines with J gene TRBJ2-7; 9 nucleotides agree with TRBD2. Germline V lookup: CDR1 MNHEY, CDR2 SVGAGI. The trim removed 6 bases at V and 5 bases at J, leaving 11 bases unmatched. CDR3 length: 15 amino acids. CDR3 amino acids: CASSLAGQSLDEQYF. The DNA for the CDR3 is TGTGCCAGCAGCCTAGCGGGACAATCTCTCGACGAGCAGTACTTC.